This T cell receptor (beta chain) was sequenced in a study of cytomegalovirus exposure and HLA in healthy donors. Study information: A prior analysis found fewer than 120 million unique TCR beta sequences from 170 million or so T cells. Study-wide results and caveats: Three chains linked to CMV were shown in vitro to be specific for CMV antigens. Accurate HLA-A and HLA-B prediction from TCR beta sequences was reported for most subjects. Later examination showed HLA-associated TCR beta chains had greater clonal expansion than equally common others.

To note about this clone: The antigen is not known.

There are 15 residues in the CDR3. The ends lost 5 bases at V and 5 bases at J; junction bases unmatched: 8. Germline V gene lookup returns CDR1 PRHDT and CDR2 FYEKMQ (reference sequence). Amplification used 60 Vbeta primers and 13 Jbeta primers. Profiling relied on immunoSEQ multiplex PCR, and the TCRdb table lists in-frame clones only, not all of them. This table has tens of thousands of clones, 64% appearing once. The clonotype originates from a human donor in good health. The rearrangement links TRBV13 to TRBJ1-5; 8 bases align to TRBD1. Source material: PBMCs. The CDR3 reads CASSRKGQAYQPQHF. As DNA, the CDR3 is TGTGCCAGCAGCCGAAAGGGACAGGCGTATCAGCCCCAGCATTTT.